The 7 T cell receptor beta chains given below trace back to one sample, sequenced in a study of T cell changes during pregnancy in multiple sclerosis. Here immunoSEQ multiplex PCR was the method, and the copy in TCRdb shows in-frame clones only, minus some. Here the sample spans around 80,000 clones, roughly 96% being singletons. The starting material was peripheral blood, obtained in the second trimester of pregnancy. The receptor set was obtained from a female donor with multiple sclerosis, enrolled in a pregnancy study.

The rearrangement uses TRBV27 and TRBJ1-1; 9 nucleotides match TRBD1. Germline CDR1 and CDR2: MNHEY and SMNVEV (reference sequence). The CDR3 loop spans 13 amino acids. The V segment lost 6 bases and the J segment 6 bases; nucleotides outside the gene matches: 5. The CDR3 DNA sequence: TGTGCCAGCAGGATACAGGGGGCGGCTGAAGCTTTCTTT. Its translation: CASRIQGAAEAFF.

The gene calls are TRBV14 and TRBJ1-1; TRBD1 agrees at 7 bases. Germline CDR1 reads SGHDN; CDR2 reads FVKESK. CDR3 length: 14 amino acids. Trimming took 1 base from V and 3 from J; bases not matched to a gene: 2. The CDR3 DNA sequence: TGTGCCAGCAGCCAAGGGGACAGATACACTGAAGCTTTCTTT. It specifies CASSQGDRYTEAFF. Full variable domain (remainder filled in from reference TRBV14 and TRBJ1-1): EAGVTQFPSHSVIEKGQTVTLRCDPISGHDNLYWYRRVMGKEIKFLLHFVKESKQDESGMPNNRFLAERTGGTYSTLKVQPAELEDSGVYFCASSQGDRYTEAFFGQGTRLTVV.

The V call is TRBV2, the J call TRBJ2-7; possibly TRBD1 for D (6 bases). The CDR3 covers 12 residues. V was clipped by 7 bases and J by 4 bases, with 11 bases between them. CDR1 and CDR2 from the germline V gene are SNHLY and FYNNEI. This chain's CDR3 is CASNVQGYEQYF. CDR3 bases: TGTGCCAGCAATGTACAGGGTTACGAGCAGTACTTC.

CDR3 sequence reads: CASSYGGGQGQTQYF. Written as DNA, the CDR3 is TGTGCCAGCAGTTACGGGGGGGGACAGGGCCAGACCCAGTACTTC. The chain uses TRBV6-6 and TRBJ2-5, with 9 positions matching TRBD1. CDR1 is MNHNY, CDR2 SVGAGI, per germline (reference sequence). V shed 2 bases and J 6 bases; nucleotides not matched to a gene: 7. This CDR3 spans 15 amino acids.

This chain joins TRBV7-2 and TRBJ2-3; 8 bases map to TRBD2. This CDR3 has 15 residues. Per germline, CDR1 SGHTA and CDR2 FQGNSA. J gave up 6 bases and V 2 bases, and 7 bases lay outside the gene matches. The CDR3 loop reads CASSLLGRAWDTQYF. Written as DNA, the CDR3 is TGTGCCAGCAGCTTACTCGGGAGGGCCTGGGATACGCAGTATTTT. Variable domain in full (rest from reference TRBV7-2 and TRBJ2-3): GAGVSQSPSNKVTEKGKDVELRCDPISGHTALYWYRQSLGQGLEFLIYFQGNSAPDKSGLPSDRFSAERTGGSVSTLTIQRTQQEDSAVYLCASSLLGRAWDTQYFGPGTRLTVL.

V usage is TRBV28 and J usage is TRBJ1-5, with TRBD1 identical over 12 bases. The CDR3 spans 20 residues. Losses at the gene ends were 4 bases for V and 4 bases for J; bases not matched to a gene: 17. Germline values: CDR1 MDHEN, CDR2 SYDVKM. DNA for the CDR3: TGTGCCAGCAGTTCCCCCCGGGACAGGGGGCTTTTACCCGAAAATCAGCCCCAGCATTTT. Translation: CASSSPRDRGLLPENQPQHF. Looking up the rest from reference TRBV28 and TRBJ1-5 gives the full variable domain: DVKVTQSSRYLVKRTGEKVFLECVQDMDHENMFWYRQDPGLGLRLIYFSYDVKMKEKGDIPEGYSVSREKKERFSLILESASTNQTSMYLCASSSPRDRGLLPENQPQHFGDGTRLSIL.

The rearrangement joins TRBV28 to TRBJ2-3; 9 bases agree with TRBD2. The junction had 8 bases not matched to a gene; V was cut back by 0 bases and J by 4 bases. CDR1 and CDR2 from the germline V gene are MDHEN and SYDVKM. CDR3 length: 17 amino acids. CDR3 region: CASSLWGGRALSDTQYF. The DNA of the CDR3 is TGTGCCAGCAGTTTATGGGGCGGGAGGGCCCTATCAGATACGCAGTATTTT. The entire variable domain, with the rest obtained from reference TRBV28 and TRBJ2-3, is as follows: DVKVTQSSRYLVKRTGEKVFLECVQDMDHENMFWYRQDPGLGLRLIYFSYDVKMKEKGDIPEGYSVSREKKERFSLILESASTNQTSMYLCASSLWGGRALSDTQYFGPGTRLTVL.